This T cell receptor beta chain was obtained from a study of blood T cells in healthy people across ages. The study's findings and limits: Possibly confounding the expanded clonotype changes was the fact that donor CMV status was unknown.

PCR was performed a second time for roughly 7 to 11 cycles using a sample-barcoded 5' primer and a J-beta primer mix. TCRdb re-called the 5' RACE reads with MiXCR, one entry per CDR3 protein. Of 730,000 or so distinct CDR3 sequences in the sample, 40% to 45% were seen once. This clonotype came up a few times. Its antigen is unidentified. The donors, aged about 6 to 95, were healthy Caucasians from Russia. The CDR3 consists of 12 residues. The ends were cut back, 5 bases at V and 4 bases at J, with 8 bases in the middle. From germline, CDR1 is MDHEN and CDR2 SYDVKM. V is TRBV28 and J is TRBJ1-2; the D is unclear. The clonotype was recovered from an elderly man in good health. The source material was blood. The DNA for the CDR3 is TGTGCCAGCAGTCCCCCCGGCTATGGCTACACCTTC. It specifies CASSPPGYGYTF.